Reported below is one T cell receptor (beta chain). The sample originates from a study of T-cell reconstitution after alpha-beta-depleted transplantation in children. Germline values: CDR1 SEHNR, CDR2 FQNEAQ (reference sequence). The CDR3 runs 13 residues. Trimming removed 2 bases from V and 6 bases from J, with 8 bases in between. The TCRbeta library incorporated unique molecular identifiers. From the PCR reads, TCRdb called clonotypes with MiXCR, one entry per CDR3 protein. The sample has roughly 500,000 distinct CDR3 sequences, around a third seen once. The TCR originated in a human donor who donated a stem cell graft to a child with aplastic anemia. The chain joins TRBV7-9 to TRBJ2-1; D is ambiguous. The sequencing here drew on PBMCs from the stem cell graft donor, taken from the stem cell graft. CDR3 DNA sequence: TGTGCCAGCAGCTTAAATGCGGCCAATGAGCAGTTCTTC. Translation gives CASSLNAANEQFF. Based on the CDR3 plus reference TRBV7-9 and TRBJ2-1, the full variable domain is DTGVSQNPRHKITKRGQNVTFRCDPISEHNRLYWYRQTLGQGPEFLTYFQNEAQLEKSRLLSDRFSAERPKGSFSTLEIQRTEQGDSAMYLCASSLNAANEQFFGPGTRLTVL.